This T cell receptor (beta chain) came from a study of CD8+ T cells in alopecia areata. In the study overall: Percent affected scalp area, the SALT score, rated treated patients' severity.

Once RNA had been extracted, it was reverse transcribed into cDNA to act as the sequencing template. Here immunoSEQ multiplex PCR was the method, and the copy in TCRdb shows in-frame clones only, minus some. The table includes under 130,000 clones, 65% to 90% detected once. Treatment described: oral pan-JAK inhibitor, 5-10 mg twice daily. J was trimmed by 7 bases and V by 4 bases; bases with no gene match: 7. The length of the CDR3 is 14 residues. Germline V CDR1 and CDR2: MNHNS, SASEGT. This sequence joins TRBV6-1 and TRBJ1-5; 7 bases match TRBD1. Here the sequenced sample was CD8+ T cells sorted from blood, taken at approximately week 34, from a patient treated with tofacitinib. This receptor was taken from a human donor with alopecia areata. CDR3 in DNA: TGTGCCAGCAGTGGCTGGACAGGAAACCAGCCCCAGCATTTT. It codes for CASSGWTGNQPQHF.